This T cell receptor beta chain was recovered during a study of blood T cells in healthy people across ages. This clonotype showed up just a few times. Its antigen is currently unknown. Study conclusions and caveats: With naive T cell percentage, TCR beta diversity showed a strong correlation.

No fewer than 5.5 micrograms of total RNA were isolated from every sample. V trimming: 5 bases; J trimming: 11 bases; junction bases outside the gene matches: 5. CDR1 and CDR2 from the germline V gene are MDHEN and SYDVKM. This CDR3 contains 12 residues. Primed by a sample-barcoded 5' primer and a J-beta primer mix, a second PCR proceeded for about 6 to 12 cycles. A template-switch adaptor containing 12 random nucleotides labeled each cDNA molecule. TCRdb reprocessed the 5' RACE reads via MiXCR and lists one record per CDR3 protein. The table includes approximately 1.5 million distinct CDR3 sequences, about 35% detected once.

This receptor was obtained from a woman younger than 45 in good health. The material sequenced was blood. The chain recombines TRBV28 with TRBJ2-5; 10 bases match TRBD2. Written as DNA, the CDR3 is TGTGCCAGCAGTACTAGCGGGAATGAGCAGTACTTC. Protein sequence: CASSTSGNEQYF.